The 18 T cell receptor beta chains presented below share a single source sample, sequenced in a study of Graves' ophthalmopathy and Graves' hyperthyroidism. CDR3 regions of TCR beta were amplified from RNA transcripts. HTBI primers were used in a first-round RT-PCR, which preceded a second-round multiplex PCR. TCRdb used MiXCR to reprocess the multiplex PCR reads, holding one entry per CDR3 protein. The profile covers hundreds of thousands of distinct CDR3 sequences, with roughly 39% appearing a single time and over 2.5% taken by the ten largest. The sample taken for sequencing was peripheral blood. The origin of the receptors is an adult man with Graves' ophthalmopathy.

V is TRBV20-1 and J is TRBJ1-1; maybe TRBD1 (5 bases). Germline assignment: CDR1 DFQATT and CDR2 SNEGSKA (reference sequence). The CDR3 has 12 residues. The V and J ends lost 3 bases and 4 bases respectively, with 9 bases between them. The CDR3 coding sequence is TGCAGTGCTAGGGTGGGGGGCACTGAAGCTTTCTTT. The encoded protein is CSARVGGTEAFF.

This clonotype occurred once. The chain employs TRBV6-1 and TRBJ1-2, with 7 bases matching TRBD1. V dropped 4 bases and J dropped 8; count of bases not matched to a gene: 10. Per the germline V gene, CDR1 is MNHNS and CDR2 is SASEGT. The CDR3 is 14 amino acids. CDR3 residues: CASSARDRVHGYTF. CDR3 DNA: TGTGCCAGCAGTGCTAGAGACAGGGTTCACGGCTACACCTTC.

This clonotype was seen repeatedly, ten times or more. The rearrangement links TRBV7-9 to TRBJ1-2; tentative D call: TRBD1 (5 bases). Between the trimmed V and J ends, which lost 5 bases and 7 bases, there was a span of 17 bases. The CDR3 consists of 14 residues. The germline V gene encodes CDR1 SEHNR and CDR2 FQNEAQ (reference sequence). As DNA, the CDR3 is TGTGCCAGCAGCCCCCTCGGGGGAAGGGGTGGCTACACCTTC. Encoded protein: CASSPLGGRGGYTF.

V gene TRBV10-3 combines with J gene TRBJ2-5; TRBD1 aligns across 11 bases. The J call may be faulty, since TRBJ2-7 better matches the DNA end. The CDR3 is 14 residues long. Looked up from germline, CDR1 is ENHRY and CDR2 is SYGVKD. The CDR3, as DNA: TGTGCCATCAGTGGGACAGGGGGCCCCTACGAGCAGTACTTC. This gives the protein CAISGTGGPYEQYF.

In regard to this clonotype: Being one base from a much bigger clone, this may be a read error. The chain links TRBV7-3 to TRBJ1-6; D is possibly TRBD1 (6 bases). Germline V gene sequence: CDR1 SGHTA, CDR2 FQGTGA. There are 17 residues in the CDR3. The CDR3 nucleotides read TGTGCCAGCAGCTTCACCCAGACAGGAGATTATAGTTCACCCCTCCACTTT. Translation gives CASSFTQTGDYSSPLHF.

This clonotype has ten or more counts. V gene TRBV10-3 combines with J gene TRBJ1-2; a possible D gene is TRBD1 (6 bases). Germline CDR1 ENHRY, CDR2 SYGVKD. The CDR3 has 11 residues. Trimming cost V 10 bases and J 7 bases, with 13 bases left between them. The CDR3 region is CASTAGAGYTF. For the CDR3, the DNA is TGTGCCAGCACCGCAGGGGCTGGCTACACCTTC.

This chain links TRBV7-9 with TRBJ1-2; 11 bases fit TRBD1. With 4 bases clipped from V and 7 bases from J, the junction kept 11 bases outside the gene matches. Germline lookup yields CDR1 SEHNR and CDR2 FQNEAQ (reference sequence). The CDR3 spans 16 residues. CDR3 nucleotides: TGTGCCAGCAGCTCCCTCCGGGACAGGGGGTTTGCTGGCTACACCTTC. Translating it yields CASSSLRDRGFAGYTF.

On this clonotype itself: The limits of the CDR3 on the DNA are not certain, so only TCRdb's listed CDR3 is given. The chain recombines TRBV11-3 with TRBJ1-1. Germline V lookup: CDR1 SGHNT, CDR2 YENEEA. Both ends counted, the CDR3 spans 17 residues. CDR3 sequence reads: CASSRTVGEGSSTEASF.

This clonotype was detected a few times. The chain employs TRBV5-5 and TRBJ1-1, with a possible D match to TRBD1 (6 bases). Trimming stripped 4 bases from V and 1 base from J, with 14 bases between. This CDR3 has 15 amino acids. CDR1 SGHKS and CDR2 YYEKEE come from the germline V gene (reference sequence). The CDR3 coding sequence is TGTGCCAGCAGCGGGGGGACAAGACCGAACACTGAAGCTTTCTTT. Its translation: CASSGGTRPNTEAFF.

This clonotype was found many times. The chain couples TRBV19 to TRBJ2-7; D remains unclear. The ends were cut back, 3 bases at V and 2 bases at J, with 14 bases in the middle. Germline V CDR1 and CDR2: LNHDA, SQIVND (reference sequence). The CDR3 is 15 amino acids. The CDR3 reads CASSISGRPTYEQYF. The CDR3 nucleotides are TGTGCCAGTAGTATTTCAGGCAGGCCCACCTACGAGCAGTACTTC.

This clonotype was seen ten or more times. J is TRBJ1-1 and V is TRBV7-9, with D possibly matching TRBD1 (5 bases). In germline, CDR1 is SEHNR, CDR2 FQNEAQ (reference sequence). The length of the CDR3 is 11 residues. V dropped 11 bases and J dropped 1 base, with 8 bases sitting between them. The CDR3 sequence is CAGDGNTEAFF. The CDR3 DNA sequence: TGTGCCGGGGACGGGAACACTGAAGCTTTCTTT.

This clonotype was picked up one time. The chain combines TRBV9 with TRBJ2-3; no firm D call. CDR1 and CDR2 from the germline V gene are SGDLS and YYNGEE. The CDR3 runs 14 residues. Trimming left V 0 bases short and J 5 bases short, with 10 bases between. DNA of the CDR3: TGTGCCAGCAGCGTAGTTCAGGTCGGAGATACGCAGTATTTT. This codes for CASSVVQVGDTQYF.

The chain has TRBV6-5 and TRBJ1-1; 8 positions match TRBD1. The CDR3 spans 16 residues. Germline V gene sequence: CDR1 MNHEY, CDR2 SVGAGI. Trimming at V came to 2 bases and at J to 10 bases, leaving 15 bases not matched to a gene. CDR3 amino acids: CASSYLSRQGKIGAFF. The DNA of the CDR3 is TGTGCCAGCAGTTACCTGTCGAGACAGGGGAAGATTGGAGCTTTCTTT.

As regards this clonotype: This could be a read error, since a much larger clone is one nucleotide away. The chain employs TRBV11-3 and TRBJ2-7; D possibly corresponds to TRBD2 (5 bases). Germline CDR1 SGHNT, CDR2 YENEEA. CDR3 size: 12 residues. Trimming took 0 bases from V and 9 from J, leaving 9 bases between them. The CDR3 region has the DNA TGTGCCAGCAGCTTAGAAGCGGTGCCGCAGTACTTC. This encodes CASSLEAVPQYF.

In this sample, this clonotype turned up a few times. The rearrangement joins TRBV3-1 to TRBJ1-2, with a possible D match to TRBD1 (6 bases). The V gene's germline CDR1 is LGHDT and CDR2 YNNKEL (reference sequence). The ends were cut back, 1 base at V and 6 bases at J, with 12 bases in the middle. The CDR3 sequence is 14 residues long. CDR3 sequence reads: CASSQGGGPHGYTF. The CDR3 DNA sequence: TGTGCCAGCAGCCAAGGCGGGGGCCCACATGGCTACACCTTC.

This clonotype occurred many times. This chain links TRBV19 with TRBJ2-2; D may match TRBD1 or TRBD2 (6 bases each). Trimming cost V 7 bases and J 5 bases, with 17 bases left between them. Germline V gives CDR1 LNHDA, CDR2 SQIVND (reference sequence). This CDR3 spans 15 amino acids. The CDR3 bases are TGTGCCAGTACTGACCGGGGGCGCGGGACCGGGGAGCTGTTTTTT. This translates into CASTDRGRGTGELFF.

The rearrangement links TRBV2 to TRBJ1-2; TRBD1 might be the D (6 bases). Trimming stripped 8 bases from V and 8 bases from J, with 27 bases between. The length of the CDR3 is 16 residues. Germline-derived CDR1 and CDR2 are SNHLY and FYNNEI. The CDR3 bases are TGTGCCAGCTCTCGAGGGGGGTCCGGGGAGGCTAAAGGCTACACCTTC. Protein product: CASSRGGSGEAKGYTF.

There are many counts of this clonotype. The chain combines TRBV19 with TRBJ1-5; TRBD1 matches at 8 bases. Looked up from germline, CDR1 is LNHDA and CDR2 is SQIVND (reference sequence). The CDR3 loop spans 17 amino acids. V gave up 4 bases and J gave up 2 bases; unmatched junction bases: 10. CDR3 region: CASSTSGTGEGNQPQHF. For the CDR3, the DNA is TGTGCCAGTAGTACCTCCGGGACAGGAGAGGGCAATCAGCCCCAGCATTTT.